This section outlines one T cell receptor beta chain sequence together with its context. The record originates from a study of blood T cell repertoires in COVID-19. Study as a whole: COVID-19 samples from acute and convalescent phases originated in the United States, Italy and Spain.

The repertoire was sequenced with immunoSEQ multiplex PCR; TCRdb's copy has only in-frame clones and lacks some. The repertoire holds 60,000 to 90,000 clones, with 75% to 90% as singletons. Sequencing input: peripheral blood. This clonotype originated in a man aged 55 to 70 with active or convalescent COVID-19.

CDR3 region: CASSVVGLSGNTIYF. In DNA form, the CDR3 reads TGTGCCAGCAGCGTAGTTGGGCTCTCTGGAAACACCATATATTTT. This chain links TRBV9 with TRBJ1-3; no clear D. The CDR3 contains 15 residues. The V and J ends lost 0 bases and 0 bases respectively, with 7 bases between them. Germline V CDR1 and CDR2: SGDLS, YYNGEE.